The source of this TCR beta chain is a study of CXCR3-negative and CXCR3-positive naive CD8 T cells. Study-level results: Memory cells differed in TRBV-TRBJ usage, but naive CXCR3-negative and CXCR3-positive cells had similar usage.

The libraries of TRB cDNA were prepared using 5' RACE with UMI labels. Following a re-call of the 5' RACE reads, TCRdb has one entry per CDR3 protein and lacks DNA. This sample's table reports 7,500 to 9,500 distinct CDR3 sequences. All CD8+ T cell subsets were sorted in triplicate at over 250,000 cells each. This CDR3 has 13 amino acids. The germline V gene has CDR1 SGHAT and CDR2 FQNNGV. In the case of this clonotype: Antigen specificity is unknown.

The sequenced material came from naive CXCR3- CD8+ T cells from blood. The sample's subset: CD45RO-CCR7+CD27+CD95- naive CD8+ T cells lacking CXCR3 (TNR3-). The origin of this receptor is a human donor in good health. Some clones in this sample may be carry-over from other donors' samples. The V call is TRBV11-2, the J call TRBJ2-5. CDR3 residues: CASSLGTQETQYF.